This TCR beta chain was recovered during a study of blood T cell repertoires in COVID-19. On the study more broadly: The United States, Italy and Spain supplied acute and convalescent COVID-19 samples. T cells, B-cell-depleted T cells, or PBMCs provided the cDNA or gDNA that served as material.

Methods used by the authors: Using reference gene primer amplification, nucleated cell counts were estimated. Here immunoSEQ multiplex PCR was the method, and the copy in TCRdb shows in-frame clones only, minus some. The V and J calls and clone size are taken from that table; D and trimming were inferred from the DNA. The table lists about 380,000 clones, roughly 90% of them singletons. V lost 4 bases, J lost 0 bases, and 19 bases lay in between. This CDR3 is 17 amino acids long. Germline lookup yields CDR1 MNHEY and CDR2 SVGEGT. The source is a man between 35 and 55 years old with acute or convalescent COVID-19. V is TRBV6-2 or TRBV6-3 and J is TRBJ2-7; a weak D match, TRBD2 (6 bases). Sample: peripheral blood. CDR3 sequence reads: CASSWVVAEPSSYEQYF. In DNA form, the CDR3 reads TGTGCCAGCAGTTGGGTGGTAGCGGAACCAAGCTCCTACGAGCAGTACTTC.